This T cell receptor beta chain was retrieved from a study of cytomegalovirus exposure and HLA in healthy donors. Overall study results and limits: Most TCR sequences proved rare, with some public TCRs found in many donors.

PCR involved 60 Vbeta and 13 Jbeta primers. The method was immunoSEQ multiplex PCR; TCRdb's version includes in-frame clones alone and lacks a portion of them. The repertoire holds more than 70,000 clones, around 75% seen once, with 2.5% to 3.5% in the top ten. This clone turned up a few times. Its antigen remains unidentified. Germline and junction disagree at one end, which may indicate a read error. What was sequenced was PBMCs. The sequence was collected from a man between 40 and 49 years old in good health and CMV-seronegative.

The CDR3 coding sequence is TGTTCCAGCAGCTTAGTGGACAGGGGCAGGAGGAATGAGCAGTTCTTC. This translates into CSSSLVDRGRRNEQFF. The V and J genes are TRBV7-9 and TRBJ2-1, with TRBD1 identical over 9 bases. This CDR3 has 16 residues. Germline assignment: CDR1 SEHNR and CDR2 FQNEAQ (reference sequence).